This TCR beta chain was captured by sequencing in a study of blood T cell repertoires in COVID-19. In the study overall: Sites across the United States, Italy and Spain contributed samples from acute and convalescent COVID-19. From T cells, B-cell-depleted T cells, or PBMCs came the material, which was cDNA or gDNA.

Per the authors' pipeline: Nucleated cell number was recorded as an estimate derived from reference gene primer amplification. Assay used: immunoSEQ multiplex PCR; TCRdb lists only in-frame clones, some missing. V and J calls and clone size are as listed in that table; D and trimming were resolved from the DNA. Of about 120,000 clones listed, almost 85% are singletons. Unmatched junction bases numbered 2, after V lost 4 bases and J lost 2 bases. CDR3 length equals 14 residues. Germline V gives CDR1 SGHNT, CDR2 YYREEE (reference sequence). This clone was picked up one time. This chain joins TRBV5-4 and TRBJ2-3, with 9 bases that match TRBD2. The receptor was derived from a man in his sixties or seventies with active or convalescent COVID-19. Sequences were obtained from peripheral blood. CDR3 in amino acids: CASSRGGDTDTQYF. CDR3 nucleotide sequence: TGTGCCAGCAGCCGCGGGGGGGACACAGATACGCAGTATTTT.